Below, one T cell receptor (beta chain) is given with its context. The clone's antigen remains unknown. No much larger clone is present one base from it, and per-base qualities are unavailable. The time point label here, explained by the study, means: baseline before first vaccination. Vaccinee samples came from UK trials COV001 and COV002, including a single-blind randomized controlled phase 2/3 trial of AZD1222 (ChAdOx1 nCoV-19) in healthy adults. Trial participant PBMC samples were collected at day 0 and day 28 after the second dose for TCRbeta chain sequencing. This record comes from a study of T cell responses to AZD1222 COVID-19 vaccine (dated by TCRdb to the early 2020s). Context from the whole study: Because spike-specific TCR depth and breadth did not differ between the two schedules, AZD1222 recipients who got a second dose at roughly 4 weeks were pooled with those who got a second dose at roughly 12 weeks. TCR sequencing was performed for fewer than 250 trial participants, of whom around 200 were given two doses of AZD1222 and around 25 were given two doses of MenACWY control vaccine. Trial participants were enrolled by age into subgroups of 18-55, 56-69 and 70-plus years, and around 150, 29 and 61 TCR-sequenced participants, respectively, were included in these subgroups.

The junction carries 20 bases between V and J, which are trimmed by 6 bases and 4 bases respectively. CDR3 length: 16 amino acids, cysteine to phenylalanine. The only DNA kept is the CDR3, 48 bases in frame from the first base. CDR1 and CDR2 are read off the germline V gene (reference sequence) as SEHNR and FQNEAQ. The CDR3 regions of human TCRbeta chains were analyzed by immunosequencing. On the study's bioinformatics: TCRs in the repertoires were compared against a reference library of SARS-CoV-2-specific TCRs that had been generated with the MIRA antigen-specificity platform. Breadth meant the fraction of unique TCRs that were SARS-CoV-2-associated, whereas depth meant the fraction of total T cells that were SARS-CoV-2-associated. Using the MIRA data, every spike-specific TCR was mapped to the spike region that the TCR reacted to and assigned to either a CD4 or a CD8 class. Log10-transformed breadth and depth values were compared by one-way ANOVA with Sidak's multiple comparisons tests. What TCRdb holds here is the immuneACCESS table cut down to in-frame rearrangements. Part of the clones is not present; checked against another copy, under half of the missing clones reflect an unresolved V gene, and the others are unexplained. The V and J calls and the clone size are those of that table, but D and trimming were determined from the DNA. The sample profile shows 150,000 to 200,000 clones; about nine tenths of them were found once. Around 3% of the sample comes from the top ten.

General findings and caveats noted by the study authors: Participants were mostly white British and included more females than males, and it was suggested by the authors that clonal diversity may have been underestimated. Reportedly, almost half of the unique spike-specific TCRs recognized epitopes lying outside the regions that are mutated in the B.1.351 and B.1.1.7 variants. CD4 TCRs associated with the vaccine covered the entire spike protein, and the dominant responses were in regions 160-218 and 743-854. Conclusions about previously exposed vaccinees were limited because only six AZD1222 recipients were SARS-CoV-2 seropositive at baseline. The 56-69-year group was small, and its depth increase did not reach significance, likely because of low power. Spike-specific TCR breadth and depth rose significantly after two AZD1222 doses compared with day 0 and with MenACWY recipients. Because no samples from the day 14 peak response were available, repertoires could be characterized only after the peak T cell response.

This sequence originates from an adult in good health. The chain was built from TRBV7-9 and TRBJ2-3, and perhaps TRBD2 as D gene, on 5 matching bases. The sample in question was peripheral blood, obtained on day 0 of AZD1222 vaccination. The CDR3 corresponds to CASSRTRDRGPDTQYF. The base sequence is TGTGCCAGCAGTCGTACTAGGGATAGAGGCCCAGATACGCAGTATTTT.